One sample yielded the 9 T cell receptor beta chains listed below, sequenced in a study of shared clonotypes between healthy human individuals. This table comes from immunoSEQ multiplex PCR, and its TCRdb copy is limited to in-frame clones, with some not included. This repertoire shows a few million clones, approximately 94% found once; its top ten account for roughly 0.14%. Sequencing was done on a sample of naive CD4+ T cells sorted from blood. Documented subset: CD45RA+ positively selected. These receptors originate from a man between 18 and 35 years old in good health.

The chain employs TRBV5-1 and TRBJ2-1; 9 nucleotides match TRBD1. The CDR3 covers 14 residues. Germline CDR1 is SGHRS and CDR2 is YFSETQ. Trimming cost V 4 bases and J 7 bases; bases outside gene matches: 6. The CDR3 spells CASSTGQGWNEQFF. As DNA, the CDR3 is TGCGCCAGCAGCACCGGACAGGGGTGGAATGAGCAGTTCTTC.

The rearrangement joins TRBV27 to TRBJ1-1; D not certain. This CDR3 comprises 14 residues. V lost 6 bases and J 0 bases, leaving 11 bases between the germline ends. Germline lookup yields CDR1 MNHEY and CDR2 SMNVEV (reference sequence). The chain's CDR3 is CASRLQFMNTEAFF. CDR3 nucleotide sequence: TGTGCCAGCAGGTTACAGTTCATGAACACTGAAGCTTTCTTT.

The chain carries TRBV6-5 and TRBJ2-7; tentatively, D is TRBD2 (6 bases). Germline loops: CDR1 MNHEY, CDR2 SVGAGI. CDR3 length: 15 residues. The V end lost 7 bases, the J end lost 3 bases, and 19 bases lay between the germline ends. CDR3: CASTQRSGSLYEQYF. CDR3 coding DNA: TGTGCCAGCACCCAAAGGTCCGGGAGTCTCTACGAGCAGTACTTC.

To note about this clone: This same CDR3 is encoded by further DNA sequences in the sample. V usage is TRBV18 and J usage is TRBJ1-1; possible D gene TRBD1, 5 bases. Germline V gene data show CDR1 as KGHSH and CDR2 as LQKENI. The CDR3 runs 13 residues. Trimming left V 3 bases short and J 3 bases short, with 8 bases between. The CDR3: CASSPTGDTEAFF. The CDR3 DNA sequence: TGTGCCAGCTCACCTACGGGGGACACTGAAGCTTTCTTT.

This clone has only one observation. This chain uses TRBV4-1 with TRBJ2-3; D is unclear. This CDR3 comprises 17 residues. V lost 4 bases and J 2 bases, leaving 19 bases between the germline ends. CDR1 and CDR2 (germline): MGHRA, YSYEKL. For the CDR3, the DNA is TGCGCCAGCAGCCTCCCGACCGACTTTGTATTCACAGATACGCAGTATTTT. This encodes CASSLPTDFVFTDTQYF.

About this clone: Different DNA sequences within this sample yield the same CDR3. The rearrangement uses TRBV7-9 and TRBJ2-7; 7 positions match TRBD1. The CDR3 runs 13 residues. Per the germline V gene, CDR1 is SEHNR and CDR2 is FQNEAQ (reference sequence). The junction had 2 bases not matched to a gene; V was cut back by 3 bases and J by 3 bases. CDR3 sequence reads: CASSFSGGYEQYF. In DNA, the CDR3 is TGTGCCAGCAGCTTTTCAGGGGGCTACGAGCAGTACTTC. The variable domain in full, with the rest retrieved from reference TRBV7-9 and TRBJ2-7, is DTGVSQNPRHKITKRGQNVTFRCDPISEHNRLYWYRQTLGQGPEFLTYFQNEAQLEKSRLLSDRFSAERPKGSFSTLEIQRTEQGDSAMYLCASSFSGGYEQYFGPGTRLTVT.

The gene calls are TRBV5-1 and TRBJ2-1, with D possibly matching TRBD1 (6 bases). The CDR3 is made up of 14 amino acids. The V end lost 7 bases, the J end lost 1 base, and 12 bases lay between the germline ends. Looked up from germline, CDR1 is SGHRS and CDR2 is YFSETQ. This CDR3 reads CASGGQLSYNEQFF. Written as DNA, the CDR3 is TGCGCCAGCGGTGGACAGCTTTCCTACAATGAGCAGTTCTTC.

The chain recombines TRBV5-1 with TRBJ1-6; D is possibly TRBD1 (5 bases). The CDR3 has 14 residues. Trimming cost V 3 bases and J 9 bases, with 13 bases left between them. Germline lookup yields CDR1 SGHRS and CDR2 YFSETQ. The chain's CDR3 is CASSSQGPTSPLHF. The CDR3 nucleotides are TGCGCCAGCAGCTCCCAGGGTCCCACTTCACCCCTCCACTTT.

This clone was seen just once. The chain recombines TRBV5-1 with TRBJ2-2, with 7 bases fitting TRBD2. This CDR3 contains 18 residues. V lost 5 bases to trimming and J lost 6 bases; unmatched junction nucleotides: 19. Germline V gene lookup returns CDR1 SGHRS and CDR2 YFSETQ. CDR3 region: CASRSEAGDYLRAGELFF. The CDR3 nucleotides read TGCGCCAGCAGGTCGGAGGCTGGGGACTACCTTCGCGCCGGGGAGCTGTTTTTT.